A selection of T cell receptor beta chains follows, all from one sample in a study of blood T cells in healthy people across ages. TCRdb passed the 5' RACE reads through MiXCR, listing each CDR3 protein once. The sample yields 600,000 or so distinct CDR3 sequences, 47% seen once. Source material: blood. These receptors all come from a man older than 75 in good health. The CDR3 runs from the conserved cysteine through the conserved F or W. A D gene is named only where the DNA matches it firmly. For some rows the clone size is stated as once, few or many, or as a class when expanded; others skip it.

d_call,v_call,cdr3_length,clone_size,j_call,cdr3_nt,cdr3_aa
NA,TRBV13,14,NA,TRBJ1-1,TGTGCCAGCAGCCACTCCTCCATGAACACTGAAGCTTTCTTT,CASSHSSMNTEAFF
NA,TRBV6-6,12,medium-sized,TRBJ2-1,TGTGCCAGCAGCAGGGTGGATAATGAGCAGTTCTTC,CASSRVDNEQFF
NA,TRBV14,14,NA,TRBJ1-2,TGTGCCAGCAGCCAAGACAGGCTCTACTATGGCTACACCTTC,CASSQDRLYYGYTF
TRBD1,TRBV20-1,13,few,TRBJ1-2,TGCAGTGCTAGAGATCGGGACAGTCAAGGCTACACCTTC,CSARDRDSQGYTF
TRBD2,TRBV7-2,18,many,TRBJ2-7,TGTGCCAGCAGCTCATCCGGGACTAGCGGGAAGGGTACCTACGAGCAGTACTTC,CASSSSGTSGKGTYEQYF
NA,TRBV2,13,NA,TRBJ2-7,TGTGCCAGCACCGGACAGCGAGGAGGAACCCAGTACTTC,CASTGQRGGTQYF
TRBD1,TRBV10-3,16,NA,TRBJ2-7,TGTGCCATCAGTGACCCAACGCGGACAGGGGTAAGGGAGCAGTACTTC,CAISDPTRTGVREQYF
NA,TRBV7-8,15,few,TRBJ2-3,TGTGCCAGCAGCGCCCTCTTAGCCGGGTCCGATACGCAGTATTTT,CASSALLAGSDTQYF
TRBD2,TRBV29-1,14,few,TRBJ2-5,TGCGGCGTTCATCCCGGGACTAGCAGTGAGACCCAGTACTTC,CGVHPGTSSETQYF
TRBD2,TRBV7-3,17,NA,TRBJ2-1,TGTGCCAGCAGCTTAATCGCTGGGACTAGCGGACATATTGAGCAGTTCTTC,CASSLIAGTSGHIEQFF
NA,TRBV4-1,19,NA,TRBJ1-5,TGCGCCAGCAGCCAAGAGGCCAAGGGGGGGGCGGGGGTCAATCAGCCCCAGCATTTT,CASSQEAKGGAGVNQPQHF
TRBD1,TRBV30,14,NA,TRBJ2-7,TGTGCCTGGAGTGGGTGGACAGGGGGCTACGAGCAGTACTTC,CAWSGWTGGYEQYF
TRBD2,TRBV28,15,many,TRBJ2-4,TGTGCCAGCAGTTTAGGGGGGGTAGCCAAAAACATTCAGTACTTC,CASSLGGVAKNIQYF
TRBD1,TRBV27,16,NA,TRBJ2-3,TGTGCCAGCAGTCTTGACAGGGGCCTTAGCACAGATACGCAGTATTTT,CASSLDRGLSTDTQYF
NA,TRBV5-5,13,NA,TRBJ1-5,TGTGCCAGCAGCTTGACGACGCGACAGCCCCAGCATTTT,CASSLTTRQPQHF
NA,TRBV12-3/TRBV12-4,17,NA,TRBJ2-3,TGTGCCAGCAGTTTTCTCCCCGGACAGAGATCCACAGATACGCAGTATTTT,CASSFLPGQRSTDTQYF
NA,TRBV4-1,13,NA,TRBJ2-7,TGCGCCAGCAGCCAGGGGGACGGCGTCGAGCAGTACTTC,CASSQGDGVEQYF
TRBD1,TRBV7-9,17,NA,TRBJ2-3,TGTGCCAGCAGCTTAGTCGGGACAGCCCAGAGCACAGATACGCAGTATTTT,CASSLVGTAQSTDTQYF
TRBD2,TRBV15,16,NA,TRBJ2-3,TGTGCCACCAGCAGAGGGGTAGCGGGATCCACAGATACGCAGTATTTT,CATSRGVAGSTDTQYF
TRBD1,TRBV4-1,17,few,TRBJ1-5,TGCGCCAGCAGCCATCCAGGGGGGGAATATAGCAATCAGCCCCAGCATTTT,CASSHPGGEYSNQPQHF
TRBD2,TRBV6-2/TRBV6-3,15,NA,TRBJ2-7,TGTGCCAGCAGACTCACTAGCGTTTGGGAATACGAGCAGTACTTC,CASRLTSVWEYEQYF
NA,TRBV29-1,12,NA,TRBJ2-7,TGCAGCGTTGGGCAGGATGGCTACGAGCAGTACTTC,CSVGQDGYEQYF